This T cell receptor beta chain comes out of a study of immune evolution from preneoplasia to lung adenocarcinoma. Notes on the study in general: Top clone frequencies peaked in normal lung, apparently declining through invasive adenocarcinoma.

Only in-frame clones appear in the TCRdb table, and some are missing; sequencing was by immunoSEQ multiplex PCR. The sample lists thousands of clones; approximately 86% were seen once. Histologic diagnosis was independently verified by two lung pathologists. After pathologic assessment, macro-dissection selected premalignant or tumor cells for extraction. CDR3 size: 15 residues. The V and J ends lost 3 bases and 4 bases respectively, with 14 bases between them. The germline V gene encodes CDR1 SGHDT and CDR2 YYEEEE. On this clone itself: What it binds is not known.

The V and J genes are TRBV5-6 and TRBJ1-3; unclear D gene. The receptor was isolated from an older person with lung adenocarcinoma. The sample was FFPE minimally invasive lung adenocarcinoma tissue. Here the CDR3 DNA reads TGTGCCAGCAGCTCCCTACAGAGGGCCGGAAACACCATATATTTT. Amino acids: CASSSLQRAGNTIYF.